These 2 T cell receptor beta chains share one sample of origin, sequenced in a study of T cell responses to AZD1222 COVID-19 vaccine. Some clones are missing from TCRdb's copy, which holds only in-frame ones; the method was immunoSEQ multiplex PCR. The data contain 70,000 or so clones, 88% of them singletons. The sample was peripheral blood, taken on day 0 of AZD1222 vaccination. These receptors were taken from an adult in good health.

The chain carries TRBV7-3 and TRBJ2-2, with D possibly TRBD1 on 7 matching bases. V lost 5 bases to trimming and J lost 3 bases, with 16 bases between them. The CDR3 totals 16 residues. Germline CDR1 SGHTA, CDR2 FQGTGA. The CDR3 nucleotides read TGTGCCAGCAGCCCCCAGGGGGGCATCTACACCGGGGAGCTGTTTTTT. Its translation: CASSPQGGIYTGELFF.

DNA of the CDR3: TGCAGCGTTGAAGGAAGCAGCGGGAGGAACAATGAGCAGTTCTTC. Amino acid sequence: CSVEGSSGRNNEQFF. The genes are TRBV29-1 and TRBJ2-1, with 9 bases identical to TRBD2. This CDR3 is built from 15 residues. With 1 base clipped from V and 5 bases from J, the junction kept 6 bases outside the gene matches. Per germline, CDR1 SQVTM and CDR2 ANQGSEA.